This T cell receptor beta chain was recorded in a study of blood T cell repertoires in COVID-19. Study overall: Sites across the United States, Italy and Spain contributed samples from acute and convalescent COVID-19. PBMCs, B-cell-depleted T cells, or T cells provided the cDNA or gDNA that made up the material.

While infection was still active, Seattle patients were enrolled and then followed longitudinally. The CDR3 contains 14 residues. Germline CDR1 LGHDT, CDR2 YNNKEL (reference sequence). The ends were cut back, 5 bases at V and 3 bases at J, with 13 bases in the middle. Authors' data handling: It was from reference gene primer amplification that nucleated cell counts were estimated. Sequencing was performed with immunoSEQ multiplex PCR; in TCRdb, only in-frame clones are kept and a portion is missing. V, J and clone size reflect that table, while D and trimming were determined from the DNA. Of roughly 240,000 clones listed, more than 75% are singletons.

The sample was peripheral blood. The TCR comes from a woman aged 80 or over with COVID-19, enrolled during active disease. The V gene is TRBV3-1 (or the pseudogene TRBV3-2), the J gene TRBJ1-2, with D perhaps matching TRBD1 (6 bases). The CDR3 loop is CASSKQGYDYGYTF. In nucleotides, the CDR3 is TGTGCCAGCAGCAAACAGGGATATGACTATGGCTACACCTTC.